Listed below are T cell receptor beta chains from one sample, sequenced in a study of blood T cell repertoires in COVID-19. Repertoires were generated with immunoSEQ multiplex PCR, while TCRdb's copy carries only in-frame clones and drops some. The sample records more than 130,000 clones, almost 90% being singletons. Input material: peripheral blood. These TCRs come from a man between 50 and 59 years old with active or convalescent COVID-19. Both conserved end residues are part of each CDR3. D genes are given only for firm matches. Clone size is given for some rows only: seen once, a few or many times, or a class if the clone is expanded.

CDR3nt: TGTGCCAGCAGAACTGAGGGGAGGGGTCCCCAGCATTTT
CDR3aa: CASRTEGRGPQHF
abundance: .
v_gene: TRBV6-5
j_gene: TRBJ1-5
d_gene: .

CDR3nt: TGTGCCAGCAGGGGGACTAGCGGGATCCCCTACAATGAGCAGTTCTTC
CDR3aa: CASRGTSGIPYNEQFF
abundance: .
v_gene: TRBV2
j_gene: TRBJ2-1
d_gene: TRBD2

CDR3nt: TGTGCCAGCAGTTTAGTCCCTACAGGGTTTCTCCGCAATGAGCAGTTCTTC
CDR3aa: CASSLVPTGFLRNEQFF
abundance: .
v_gene: TRBV27
j_gene: TRBJ2-1
d_gene: .

CDR3nt: TGTGCCATCAGTGAGATACAGGGTTTAGGAAGCAATCAGCCCCAGCATTTT
CDR3aa: CAISEIQGLGSNQPQHF
abundance: .
v_gene: TRBV10-3
j_gene: TRBJ1-5
d_gene: .

CDR3nt: TGTGCCTGGAGGGCCTACCTCGGGACAGCCAATTCACCCCTCCACTTT
CDR3aa: CAWRAYLGTANSPLHF
abundance: .
v_gene: TRBV30
j_gene: TRBJ1-6
d_gene: TRBD1

CDR3nt: TGTGCCACCAGTGATGATCGGGGAGGTAGGGAGCAGTTCTTC
CDR3aa: CATSDDRGGREQFF
abundance: .
v_gene: TRBV24-1
j_gene: TRBJ2-1
d_gene: .

CDR3nt: TGTGCCAGCAGCCAAGATACGAGGCGGGAGCCCCTTCTTTACAATGAGCAGTTCTTC
CDR3aa: CASSQDTRREPLLYNEQFF
abundance: .
v_gene: TRBV14
j_gene: TRBJ2-1
d_gene: TRBD2

CDR3nt: TGTGCCACCAGCAGAGATCGACTAGCGGGAGTTGAGACCCAGTACTTC
CDR3aa: CATSRDRLAGVETQYF
abundance: .
v_gene: TRBV15
j_gene: TRBJ2-5
d_gene: TRBD2

CDR3nt: TGTGCCAGTAGTCCGTCTTCGGCGGTGAGCTCCTACGAGCAGTACTTC
CDR3aa: CASSPSSAVSSYEQYF
abundance: .
v_gene: TRBV19
j_gene: TRBJ2-7
d_gene: .

CDR3nt: TGTGCCAGCAGACACCTCCCGACAGGGGGCATAGATACGCAGTATTTT
CDR3aa: CASRHLPTGGIDTQYF
abundance: .
v_gene: TRBV28
j_gene: TRBJ2-3
d_gene: TRBD1

CDR3nt: TGTGCCAGCAGCCCGGAGGGCAGACAGTTTCAGCCCCAGCATTTT
CDR3aa: CASSPEGRQFQPQHF
abundance: .
v_gene: TRBV5-8
j_gene: TRBJ1-5
d_gene: .

CDR3nt: TGTGCCAGCAGAACCTCGGGCAATGAGCAGTTCTTC
CDR3aa: CASRTSGNEQFF
abundance: .
v_gene: TRBV28
j_gene: TRBJ2-1
d_gene: .

CDR3nt: TGTGCCAGCAGCCAAGAGGGTCAGGGGGCCTCACCCCTCCACTTT
CDR3aa: CASSQEGQGASPLHF
abundance: few
v_gene: TRBV14
j_gene: TRBJ1-6
d_gene: TRBD1

CDR3nt: TGTGCCAGCAGTTTTGGAGGACTCTCTATGAACACTGAAGCTTTCTTT
CDR3aa: CASSFGGLSMNTEAFF
abundance: once
v_gene: TRBV28
j_gene: TRBJ1-1
d_gene: .

CDR3nt: TGTGCCAGCAGTCAAGGGGGGAACACTGAAGCTTTCTTT
CDR3aa: CASSQGGNTEAFF
abundance: .
v_gene: TRBV6-6
j_gene: TRBJ1-1
d_gene: .

CDR3nt: TGTGCCAGCAGCCAAGTCCAGGGGAATTCACCCCTCCACTTT
CDR3aa: CASSQVQGNSPLHF
abundance: .
v_gene: TRBV3-1/TRBV3-2
j_gene: TRBJ1-6
d_gene: .

CDR3nt: TGTGCCAGCTCACCGAGCGGGAGATCCTACAATGAGCAGTTCTTC
CDR3aa: CASSPSGRSYNEQFF
abundance: .
v_gene: TRBV18
j_gene: TRBJ2-1
d_gene: TRBD2

CDR3nt: TGTGCCAGCAGCGTAGTAGCGGTGGCGGATACGCAGTATTTT
CDR3aa: CASSVVAVADTQYF
abundance: .
v_gene: TRBV9
j_gene: TRBJ2-3
d_gene: .

CDR3nt: TGTGCCAGCAGCCAACATACTGAAGCTTTCTTT
CDR3aa: CASSQHTEAFF
abundance: .
v_gene: TRBV14
j_gene: TRBJ1-1
d_gene: .

CDR3nt: TGTGCCAGCAGTAACGCTAGAAGGCCGTACAATGAGCAGTTCTTC
CDR3aa: CASSNARRPYNEQFF
abundance: .
v_gene: TRBV25-1
j_gene: TRBJ2-1
d_gene: .

CDR3nt: TGTGCCAGCAGCTTAGACAGCATGAACACTGAAGCTTTCTTT
CDR3aa: CASSLDSMNTEAFF
abundance: .
v_gene: TRBV7-9
j_gene: TRBJ1-1
d_gene: .

CDR3nt: TGTGCCAGCAGTCCCGCCAAGGGGAACCCTAGCACAGATACGCAGTATTTT
CDR3aa: CASSPAKGNPSTDTQYF
abundance: .
v_gene: TRBV28
j_gene: TRBJ2-3
d_gene: .

CDR3nt: TGTGCCAGCTCACGTTCAGGGACTAATGAAAAACTGTTTTTT
CDR3aa: CASSRSGTNEKLFF
abundance: once
v_gene: TRBV18
j_gene: TRBJ1-4
d_gene: .

CDR3nt: TGTGCCTGGAGTGTATACCAGGGCCATAATGAAAAACTGTTTTTT
CDR3aa: CAWSVYQGHNEKLFF
abundance: .
v_gene: TRBV30
j_gene: TRBJ1-4
d_gene: .

CDR3nt: TGCGCCAGCCCCGGCGGGCCGACTAGCGGAGCGGGGGACTCCTACGAGCAGTACTTC
CDR3aa: CASPGGPTSGAGDSYEQYF
abundance: few
v_gene: TRBV10-1
j_gene: TRBJ2-7
d_gene: TRBD2

CDR3nt: TGTGCCAGCAGCCCCGGGGAGGGTTACCAAGAGACCCAGTACTTC
CDR3aa: CASSPGEGYQETQYF
abundance: .
v_gene: TRBV6-2/TRBV6-3
j_gene: TRBJ2-5
d_gene: TRBD2

CDR3nt: TGTGCCAGCAGCGTAGCCGGGACAGGGGCAGAAGCTTTCTTT
CDR3aa: CASSVAGTGAEAFF
abundance: .
v_gene: TRBV9
j_gene: TRBJ1-1
d_gene: TRBD1

CDR3nt: TGTGCCAGCAGCCAAATGCTAGGCACTGAGCAGTTCTTC
CDR3aa: CASSQMLGTEQFF
abundance: .
v_gene: TRBV14
j_gene: TRBJ2-1
d_gene: .

CDR3nt: TGTGCCAGCAGCGTGGTCTCAGGGGGGTCCTACGAGCAGTACTTC
CDR3aa: CASSVVSGGSYEQYF
abundance: .
v_gene: TRBV5-5
j_gene: TRBJ2-7
d_gene: .

CDR3nt: TGTGCCTGGAGTGGGAGCGGGAGCTCCTACAATGAGCAGTTCTTC
CDR3aa: CAWSGSGSSYNEQFF
abundance: .
v_gene: TRBV30
j_gene: TRBJ2-1
d_gene: TRBD2

CDR3nt: TGTGCCAGCAGCAGGAGGGGATACTATGGCTACACCTTC
CDR3aa: CASSRRGYYGYTF
abundance: .
v_gene: TRBV5-8
j_gene: TRBJ1-2
d_gene: .

CDR3nt: TGTGCCAGCAGCTCCACCAAACACGGAAACACCATATATTTT
CDR3aa: CASSSTKHGNTIYF
abundance: .
v_gene: TRBV11-2
j_gene: TRBJ1-3
d_gene: .

CDR3nt: TGTGCCAGCAAAGGACAGGGATCCTACAATGAGCAGTTCTTC
CDR3aa: CASKGQGSYNEQFF
abundance: .
v_gene: TRBV2
j_gene: TRBJ2-1
d_gene: TRBD1

CDR3nt: TGCGCCAGCAGCCAAGCTCGACAGGGGCCAGCAACTAATGAAAAACTGTTTTTT
CDR3aa: CASSQARQGPATNEKLFF
abundance: .
v_gene: TRBV4-1
j_gene: TRBJ1-4
d_gene: TRBD1

CDR3nt: TGTGCCAGCTCACCACGGCAGACAGCCCAAGAGACCCAGTACTTC
CDR3aa: CASSPRQTAQETQYF
abundance: .
v_gene: TRBV18
j_gene: TRBJ2-5
d_gene: .

CDR3nt: TGTGCCAGCTCCTCTGGGCAGGTAACCTACGAGCAGTACTTC
CDR3aa: CASSSGQVTYEQYF
abundance: few
v_gene: TRBV5-4
j_gene: TRBJ2-7
d_gene: .

CDR3nt: TGTGCCAGCAGCCGCAGGGGGCATACTGAAGCTTTCTTT
CDR3aa: CASSRRGHTEAFF
abundance: .
v_gene: TRBV11-1
j_gene: TRBJ1-1
d_gene: TRBD1

CDR3nt: TGCGCCAGCAGCTTTGGTCGGACAGGGGGTACAGATACGCAGTATTTT
CDR3aa: CASSFGRTGGTDTQYF
abundance: .
v_gene: TRBV5-1
j_gene: TRBJ2-3
d_gene: TRBD1

CDR3nt: TGTGCCAGCAGCCAACGGACAGGGTTGAGCTCCTACGAGCAGTACTTC
CDR3aa: CASSQRTGLSSYEQYF
abundance: .
v_gene: TRBV4-2
j_gene: TRBJ2-7
d_gene: TRBD1

CDR3nt: TGTGCCAGCACTACCCCCCGGGCGGGCGGGCCCCGGGAGCAGTACTTC
CDR3aa: CASTTPRAGGPREQYF
abundance: .
v_gene: TRBV2
j_gene: TRBJ2-7
d_gene: .

CDR3nt: TGTGCCAGCAGCGTAACCGGGAGACCGTACCAAGAGACCCAGTACTTC
CDR3aa: CASSVTGRPYQETQYF
abundance: once
v_gene: TRBV9
j_gene: TRBJ2-5
d_gene: .

CDR3nt: TGTGCCAGCAACGAACCAGGACAGCAAAACTACGAGCAGTACTTC
CDR3aa: CASNEPGQQNYEQYF
abundance: .
v_gene: TRBV6-5
j_gene: TRBJ2-7
d_gene: .

CDR3nt: TGTGCCTGGAGTGTACGAGGGGGGGCCTATGGCTACACCTTC
CDR3aa: CAWSVRGGAYGYTF
abundance: .
v_gene: TRBV30
j_gene: TRBJ1-2
d_gene: .

CDR3nt: TGTGCCAGCAGTTGGGGGGGGCCTAATTCACCCCTCCACTTT
CDR3aa: CASSWGGPNSPLHF
abundance: .
v_gene: TRBV27
j_gene: TRBJ1-6
d_gene: .

CDR3nt: TGTGCCAGCAGCTCGGGACAGGGTAACTATGGCTACACCTTC
CDR3aa: CASSSGQGNYGYTF
abundance: .
v_gene: TRBV5-4
j_gene: TRBJ1-2
d_gene: TRBD1